The entry below describes one TCR beta chain. Antigen unknown. One entry per CDR3 protein, called by TCRdb with MiXCR from the RT-PCR reads. The sample includes roughly 500,000 distinct CDR3 sequences, over 25% of them seen just once. The data belong to a study of response to subunit inactivated influenza vaccine. Whole-study findings and limits: Each seasonal flu vaccination may recruit only limited new T cells, authors suggested.

Germline V CDR1 and CDR2: SGDLS, YYNGEE. CDR3 length equals 17 residues. V was shortened by 3 bases and J by 0 bases, with 15 bases between the two germline ends. V and J are TRBV9 and TRBJ2-2, with a possible D match to TRBD2 (6 bases). The receptor was derived from a man aged 45-60 years who received an inactivated influenza vaccine. The specimen was CD4+ T cells sorted from PBMCs, collected around 5 days after vaccination. CDR3 nucleotides: TGTGCCAGCAGCGCATCAGCGGGCAGACCGAACACCGGGGAGCTGTTTTTT. This codes for CASSASAGRPNTGELFF.